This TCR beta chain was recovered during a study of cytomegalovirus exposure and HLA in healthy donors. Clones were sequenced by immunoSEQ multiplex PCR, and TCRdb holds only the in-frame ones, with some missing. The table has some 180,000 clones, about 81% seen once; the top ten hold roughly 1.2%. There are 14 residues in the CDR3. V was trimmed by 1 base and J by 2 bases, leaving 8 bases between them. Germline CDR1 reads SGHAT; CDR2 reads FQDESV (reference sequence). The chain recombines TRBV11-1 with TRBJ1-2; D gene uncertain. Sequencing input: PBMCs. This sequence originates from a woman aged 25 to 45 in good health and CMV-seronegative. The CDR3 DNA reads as TGTGCCAGCAGCTTAGTGGCCGGGAACTATGGCTACACCTTC. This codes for CASSLVAGNYGYTF.